This T cell receptor (beta chain) was captured by sequencing in a study of blood T cells in healthy people across ages. Whole-study results and caveats: The diversity estimates, figures obtained from one million T cells, were considered underestimates.

Details on this clonotype: Its antigen is as yet unknown.

This CDR3 comprises 13 residues. CDR1 is SGHNT, CDR2 YENEEA, per germline. The V gene end was trimmed by 1 base and the J gene end by 9 bases; junction bases not matched to a gene: 2. Combining a sample-barcoded 5' primer with a J-beta primer mix, a second PCR ran for about 7 to 12 cycles. Template switching added a 12-random-nucleotide identifier to every cDNA molecule. The study obtained at least 2.5 million CDR3-containing paired-end reads from every sample. MiXCR, applied by TCRdb to the 5' RACE reads, yields one record per CDR3 protein. The sample has around 1.1 million distinct CDR3 sequences; approximately 38% are singletons.

This clonotype was obtained from a man between 18 and 29 years old in good health. The chain uses TRBV11-3 and TRBJ2-4, with 8 bases matching TRBD1. Sequenced material: blood. The CDR3 DNA is TGTGCCAGCAGCTTAGGGACAGGGAGCATTCAGTACTTC. Amino acids: CASSLGTGSIQYF.